This is a list of T cell receptor beta chains from one sample in a study of blood T cell repertoires in COVID-19. The repertoire was sequenced with immunoSEQ multiplex PCR; TCRdb's copy has only in-frame clones and lacks some. The sample has about 400,000 clones; more than 80% are singletons. The sample was peripheral blood. These receptors were obtained from a woman in her 30s with active or convalescent COVID-19. Each CDR3 is given with its conserved first and last residue. D genes are given only for firm matches. Clone size is not always given. Where it is, it says once, few, many or a class for expanded clones.

D gene,clone size,V gene,J gene,CDR3 DNA,CDR3 protein
TRBD1,once,TRBV25-1,TRBJ1-4,TGTGCCAGCACCGAGATGTCAGGGGGCAGGGAAAAACTGTTTTTT,CASTEMSGGREKLFF
TRBD1,.,TRBV4-1,TRBJ2-1,TGCGCCAGCAGCTCAAGGGGGACAGGATCCAGTGAGCAGTTCTTC,CASSSRGTGSSEQFF
TRBD1,.,TRBV18,TRBJ2-7,TGTGCCAGCTCACCCGGGACAGGGGCCTACGAGCAGTACTTC,CASSPGTGAYEQYF
TRBD2,.,TRBV4-1,TRBJ2-1,TGCGCCAGCAGCCAAGTAACGGCGGGAGGATATTTCTACAATGAGCAGTTCTTC,CASSQVTAGGYFYNEQFF
.,once,TRBV15,TRBJ1-2,TGTGCCACCAGCAGAGATCTGACAGCATCTAACTATGGCTACACCTTC,CATSRDLTASNYGYTF
.,.,TRBV15,TRBJ1-3,TGTGCCACCGGTCAGGGATTTTCTGGAAACACCATATATTTT,CATGQGFSGNTIYF
.,.,TRBV19,TRBJ1-3,TGTGCCAGTAGTCGCGCCGTTCGACAGATTGGAAACACCATATATTTT,CASSRAVRQIGNTIYF
TRBD2,once,TRBV5-4,TRBJ2-1,TGTGCCAGCAGCTTTTCTTTAGCGGGAGGATCCTACAATGAGCAGTTCTTC,CASSFSLAGGSYNEQFF
.,few,TRBV28,TRBJ1-5,TGTGCCAGCAAACGCAGGGTCGGCAATCAGCCCCAGCATTTT,CASKRRVGNQPQHF
TRBD2,once,TRBV15,TRBJ2-2,TGTGCCACCAGCAGCACCGGGGGGGCCTGGGGCGGGGAGCTGTTTTTT,CATSSTGGAWGGELFF
.,.,TRBV6-5,TRBJ1-3,TGTGCCAGCAGTTACGGACAGACCTTTGGAAACACCATATATTTT,CASSYGQTFGNTIYF
TRBD1,.,TRBV18,TRBJ1-2,TGTGCCAGCTCCCCCAGGGCAGGGGGCGACTATAACTATGGCTACACCTTC,CASSPRAGGDYNYGYTF
.,.,TRBV21-1,TRBJ1-1,TGTGCCAGCAGCAAATGGGGGACTCGTCCTGAAGCTTTCTTT,CASSKWGTRPEAFF
TRBD1,.,TRBV5-4,TRBJ1-4,TGTGCCAGCAGCTTGGGGGGACAGGGAGGGGTGACTAATGAAAAACTGTTTTTT,CASSLGGQGGVTNEKLFF
.,.,TRBV5-1,TRBJ2-7,TGCGCCAGCAGCTTGGGTCCAGGCAGCTCCTACGAGCAGTACTTC,CASSLGPGSSYEQYF
TRBD2,.,TRBV18,TRBJ2-1,TGTGCCAGCTCACCACCAGCGGGGGCCTACAATGAGCAGTTCTTC,CASSPPAGAYNEQFF
.,few,TRBV5-6,TRBJ1-2,TGTGCCAGCAGCCCTACACAGCCCTATGGCTACACCTTC,CASSPTQPYGYTF
TRBD1,.,TRBV6-6,TRBJ1-5,TGTGCCAGCAGTTCGCAGGGGGCGGGTCAGCCCCAGCATTTT,CASSSQGAGQPQHF
TRBD1,.,TRBV7-6,TRBJ1-1,TGTGCCAGCAGCTTAGAGGGGACAGGGATGAACACTGAAGCTTTCTTT,CASSLEGTGMNTEAFF
.,.,TRBV6-6,TRBJ1-4,TGTGCCAGCAGTTACCAGGGGACGGCAAAACTGTTTTTT,CASSYQGTAKLFF
TRBD1,.,TRBV27,TRBJ2-2,TGTGCCAGCAAAGGACAGGGTCTCATAGAATTCACCGGGGAGCTGTTTTTT,CASKGQGLIEFTGELFF
TRBD2,.,TRBV11-2,TRBJ2-7,TGTGCCAGCAGCTTCGGGGGGGCTAACGAGCAGTACTTC,CASSFGGANEQYF
TRBD2,.,TRBV5-1,TRBJ2-2,TGCGCCAGCAGCATGACTAGCGGGACTCTAAACGGCGGGGAGCTGTTTTTT,CASSMTSGTLNGGELFF
.,.,TRBV5-1,TRBJ2-1,TGCGCCAGCAGCTTGTTTCCGGGGAGCTCCTACAATGAGCAGTTCTTC,CASSLFPGSSYNEQFF